This T cell receptor beta chain was sequenced in a study of technical replicates of blood from a handful of donors. The CDR3 loop spans 14 amino acids. V lost 6 bases and J 3 bases, leaving 14 bases between the germline ends. CDR1 LNHDA and CDR2 SQIVND come from the germline V gene (reference sequence). Measured with immunoSEQ multiplex PCR; TCRdb has only the in-frame clones, and not every one. The sample includes about 79,000 clones, 91% of them seen just once. This receptor was obtained from a human donor in good health. Some clones in this sample may be carry-over from other donors' samples. Sequencing was performed on T cells isolated from PBMCs. This sequence joins TRBV19 and TRBJ1-2, with D unclear. Written as DNA, the CDR3 is TGTGCCAGTAGCCGGGTTGAGGGATACTATGGCTACACCTTC. Translated: CASSRVEGYYGYTF.